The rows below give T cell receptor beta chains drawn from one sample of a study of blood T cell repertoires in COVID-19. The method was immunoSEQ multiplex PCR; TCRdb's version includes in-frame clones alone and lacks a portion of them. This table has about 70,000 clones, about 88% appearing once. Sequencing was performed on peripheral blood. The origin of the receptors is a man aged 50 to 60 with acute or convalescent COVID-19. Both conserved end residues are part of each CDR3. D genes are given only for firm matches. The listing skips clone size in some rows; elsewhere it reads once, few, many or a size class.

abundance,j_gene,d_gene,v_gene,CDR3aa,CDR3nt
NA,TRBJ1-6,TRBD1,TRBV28,CASRPWGTGDRDNSPLHF,TGTGCCAGCAGACCTTGGGGAACGGGGGACAGAGATAATTCACCCCTCCACTTT
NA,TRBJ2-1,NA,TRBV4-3,CASSQDVGDNEQFF,TGCGCCAGCAGCCAAGATGTCGGAGACAATGAGCAGTTCTTC
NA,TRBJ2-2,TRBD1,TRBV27,CASSLAAGGYTGELFF,TGTGCCAGCAGTTTAGCGGCAGGGGGATACACCGGGGAGCTGTTTTTT
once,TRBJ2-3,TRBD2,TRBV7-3,CASSPGLAELDTQYF,TGTGCCAGCAGCCCGGGACTAGCGGAATTAGATACGCAGTATTTT
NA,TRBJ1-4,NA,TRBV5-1,CASSPDSPPEKLFF,TGCGCCAGCAGCCCGGACAGTCCTCCTGAAAAACTGTTTTTT
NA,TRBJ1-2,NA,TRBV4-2,CASSQETYLEGANYGYTF,TGTGCCAGCAGCCAAGAAACCTACCTGGAGGGAGCTAACTATGGCTACACCTTC
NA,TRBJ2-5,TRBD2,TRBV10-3,CAISETRSTGTSGRETQYF,TGTGCCATCAGTGAGACTCGGAGCACCGGGACTAGCGGGCGGGAGACCCAGTACTTC
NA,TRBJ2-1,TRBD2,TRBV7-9,CASSLLAGGPNEQFF,TGTGCCAGCAGCTTACTAGCGGGAGGGCCCAATGAGCAGTTCTTC
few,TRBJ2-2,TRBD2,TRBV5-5,CASSLEGRASITGELFF,TGTGCCAGCAGCTTAGAAGGGAGGGCCTCGATCACCGGGGAGCTGTTTTTT
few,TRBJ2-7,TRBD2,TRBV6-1,CASSEGASGSHEQYF,TGTGCCAGCAGTGAAGGGGCTAGCGGGAGCCACGAGCAGTACTTC
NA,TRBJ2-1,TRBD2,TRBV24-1,CATTAGGYNEQFF,TGTGCCACCACGGCGGGAGGCTACAATGAGCAGTTCTTC
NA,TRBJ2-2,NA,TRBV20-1,CSASDPQGGTGELFF,TGCAGTGCTAGTGATCCGCAGGGGGGCACCGGGGAGCTGTTTTTT
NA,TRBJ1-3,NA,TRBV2,CASSLRGRSGNTIYF,TGTGCCAGCAGTTTAAGGGGAAGATCTGGAAACACCATATATTTT
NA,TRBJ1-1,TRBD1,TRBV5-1,CASSLQGSPNTEAFF,TGCGCCAGCAGCTTACAGGGGTCTCCGAACACTGAAGCTTTCTTT
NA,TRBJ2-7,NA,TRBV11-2,CASSLPGQTGSYEQYF,TGTGCCAGCAGCTTACCGGGTCAAACAGGGTCCTACGAGCAGTACTTC
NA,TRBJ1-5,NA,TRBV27,CASRPGQSNQPQHF,TGTGCCAGCAGGCCGGGACAAAGCAATCAGCCCCAGCATTTT
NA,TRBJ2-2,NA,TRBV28,CASSLPNTGELFF,TGTGCCAGCAGTCTCCCGAACACCGGGGAGCTGTTTTTT
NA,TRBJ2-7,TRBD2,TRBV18,CASSPRSGVSYEQYF,TGTGCCAGCTCACCACGTAGCGGGGTCTCCTACGAGCAGTACTTC
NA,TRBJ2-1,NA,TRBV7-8,CASSFSRGRSSYNEQFF,TGTGCCAGCAGCTTTTCTAGGGGCCGAAGCTCCTACAATGAGCAGTTCTTC
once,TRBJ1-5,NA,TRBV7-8,CASSLGEWEGRSNQPQHF,TGTGCCAGCAGCTTAGGAGAGTGGGAGGGGCGCAGCAATCAGCCCCAGCATTTT
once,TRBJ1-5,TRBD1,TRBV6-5,CASSMDRGHSQPQHF,TGTGCCAGCAGCATGGACAGGGGGCACTCTCAGCCCCAGCATTTT
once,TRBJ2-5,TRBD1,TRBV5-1,CASSPGQVQETQYF,TGCGCCAGCAGCCCAGGACAGGTTCAAGAGACCCAGTACTTC
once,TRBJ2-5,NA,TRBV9,CASSVVEGPETQYF,TGTGCCAGCAGCGTAGTGGAGGGACCAGAGACCCAGTACTTC
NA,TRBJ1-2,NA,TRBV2,CASNGQLGYGYTF,TGTGCCAGCAATGGGCAATTGGGCTATGGCTACACCTTC
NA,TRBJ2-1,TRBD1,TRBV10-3,CAIRQGLGNNEQFF,TGTGCCATCAGACAGGGGCTTGGGAACAATGAGCAGTTCTTC
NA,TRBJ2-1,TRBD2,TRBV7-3,CASSLASSGRVSYNEQFF,TGTGCCAGCAGCTTAGCCTCTAGCGGGAGAGTTTCCTACAATGAGCAGTTCTTC
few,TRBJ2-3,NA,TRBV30,CAWSPSTDTQYF,TGTGCCTGGAGTCCTAGCACAGATACGCAGTATTTT
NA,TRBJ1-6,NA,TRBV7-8,CASSPQDRTPLHF,TGTGCCAGCAGCCCCCAGGACAGAACACCCCTCCACTTT
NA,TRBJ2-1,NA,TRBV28,CASSPSGQNEQFF,TGTGCCAGCAGCCCCTCGGGTCAGAATGAGCAGTTCTTC
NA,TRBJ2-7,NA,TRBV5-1,CASRPSSGHEQYF,TGCGCCAGCCGACCTTCCTCTGGGCACGAGCAGTACTTC
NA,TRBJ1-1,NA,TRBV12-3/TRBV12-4,CASTKGEGEAFF,TGTGCCAGCACCAAGGGCGAGGGAGAAGCTTTCTTT
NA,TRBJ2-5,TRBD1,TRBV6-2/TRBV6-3,CASSYTHDRVNPQYF,TGTGCCAGCAGTTACACCCACGACAGGGTCAACCCCCAGTACTTC
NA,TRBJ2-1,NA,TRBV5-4,CASSLLSGAYNEQFF,TGTGCCAGCAGCCTCTTGAGCGGAGCCTACAATGAGCAGTTCTTC
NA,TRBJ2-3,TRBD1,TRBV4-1,CASSQTTGDFPDTQYF,TGCGCCAGCAGCCAGACGACAGGGGATTTTCCAGATACGCAGTATTTT
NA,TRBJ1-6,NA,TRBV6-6,CASSYSSAWSPLHF,TGTGCCAGCAGTTACTCGTCCGCGTGGTCACCCCTCCACTTT
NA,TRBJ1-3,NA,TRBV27,CASSLGGALGNTIYF,TGTGCCAGCAGTTTAGGGGGGGCTCTTGGAAACACCATATATTTT
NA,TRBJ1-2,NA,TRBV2,CASNWSLMDGYTF,TGTGCCAGCAACTGGTCGTTGATGGATGGCTACACCTTC
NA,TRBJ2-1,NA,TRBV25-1,CASSPRLSSNEQFF,TGTGCCAGCAGTCCGCGACTTTCTTCCAATGAGCAGTTCTTC
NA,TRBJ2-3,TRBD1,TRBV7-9,CASSRTGQGTDTQYF,TGTGCCAGCAGCCGGACGGGACAGGGGACAGATACGCAGTATTTT
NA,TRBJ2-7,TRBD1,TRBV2,CASSGRPGQGAGEQYF,TGTGCCAGCAGTGGACGCCCGGGACAGGGGGCGGGAGAGCAGTACTTC
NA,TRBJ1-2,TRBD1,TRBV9,CASRDSFWGYTF,TGTGCCAGCCGGGACAGCTTTTGGGGCTACACCTTC
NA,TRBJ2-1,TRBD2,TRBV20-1,CSASTSGATNDPYEQFF,TGCAGTGCTAGTACTAGCGGGGCAACAAACGACCCATATGAGCAGTTCTTC
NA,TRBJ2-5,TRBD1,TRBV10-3,CAIGGTGRQETQYF,TGTGCCATCGGGGGGACAGGCCGGCAAGAGACCCAGTACTTC